This TCR beta chain was found in a study of blood T cell repertoires in COVID-19. TCRdb keeps only in-frame clones here, not all; method: immunoSEQ multiplex PCR. The sample holds about 200,000 clones, 80% to 85% seen once. There are 15 residues in the CDR3. Germline V gene data show CDR1 as SGHVS and CDR2 as FQNEAQ. Trimming took 7 bases from V and 13 from J, leaving 28 bases between them. The sequence was collected from a man aged 35-49 years with acute or convalescent COVID-19. The chain recombines TRBV7-8 with TRBJ1-2; D possibly corresponds to TRBD1 (6 bases). The specimen was peripheral blood. For the CDR3, the DNA is TGTGCCAGCAACCCCTTTATAGGACAGACCCCGCGTCTCACCTTC. Its translation is CASNPFIGQTPRLTF.